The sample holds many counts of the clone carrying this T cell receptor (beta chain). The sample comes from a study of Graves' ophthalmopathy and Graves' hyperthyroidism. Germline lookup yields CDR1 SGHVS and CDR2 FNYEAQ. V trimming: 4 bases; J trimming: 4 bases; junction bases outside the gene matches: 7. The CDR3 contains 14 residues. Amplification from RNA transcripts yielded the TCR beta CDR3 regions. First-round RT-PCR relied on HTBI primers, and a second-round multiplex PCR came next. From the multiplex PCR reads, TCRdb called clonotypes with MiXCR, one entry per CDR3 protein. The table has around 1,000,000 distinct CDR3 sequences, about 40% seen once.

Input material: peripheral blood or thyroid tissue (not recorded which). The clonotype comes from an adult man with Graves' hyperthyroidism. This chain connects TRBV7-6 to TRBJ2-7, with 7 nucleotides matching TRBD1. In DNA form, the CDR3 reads TGTGCCAGCAGCTCCACGGGACAGAGGTACGAGCAGTACTTC. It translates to CASSSTGQRYEQYF.